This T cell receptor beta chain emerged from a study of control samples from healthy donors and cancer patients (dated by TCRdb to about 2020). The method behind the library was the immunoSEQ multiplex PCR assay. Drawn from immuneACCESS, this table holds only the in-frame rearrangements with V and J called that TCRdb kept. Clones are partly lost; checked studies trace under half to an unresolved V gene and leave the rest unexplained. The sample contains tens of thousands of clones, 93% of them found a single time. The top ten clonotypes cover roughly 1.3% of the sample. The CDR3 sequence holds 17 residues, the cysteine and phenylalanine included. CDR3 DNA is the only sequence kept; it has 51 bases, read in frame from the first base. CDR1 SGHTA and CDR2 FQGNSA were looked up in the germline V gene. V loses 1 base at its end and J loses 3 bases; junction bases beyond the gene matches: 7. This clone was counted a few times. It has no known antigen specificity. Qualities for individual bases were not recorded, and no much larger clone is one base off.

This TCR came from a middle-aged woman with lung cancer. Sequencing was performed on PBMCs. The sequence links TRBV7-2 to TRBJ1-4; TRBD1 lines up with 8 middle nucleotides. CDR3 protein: CASSLGGTGLSNEKLFF. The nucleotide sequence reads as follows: TGTGCCAGCAGCTTAGGGGGGACAGGACTGTCTAATGAAAAACTGTTTTTT. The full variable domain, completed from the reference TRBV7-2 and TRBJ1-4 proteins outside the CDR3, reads GAGVSQSPSNKVTEKGKDVELRCDPISGHTALYWYRQSLGQGLEFLIYFQGNSAPDKSGLPSDRFSAERTGGSVSTLTIQRTQQEDSAVYLCASSLGGTGLSNEKLFFGSGTQLSVL.